Here is one TCR beta chain with its context. Antigen unknown. The sample belongs to a study of Graves' ophthalmopathy and Graves' hyperthyroidism. RNA transcripts were the source from which TCR beta CDR3 regions were amplified. A first-round RT-PCR used HTBI primers, followed by a second-round multiplex PCR. TCRdb called the multiplex PCR reads again in MiXCR, with one record for every CDR3 protein. Among more than 1,000,000 distinct CDR3 sequences, approximately 35% were seen once, and the ten largest hold 8.5% to 14%. Study-level findings and limits: Ophthalmopathy progression was predicted by the model at about 70% sensitivity and roughly 72% specificity. Using a 13-signature model, the authors split ophthalmopathy from stable hyperthyroidism, with roughly 90% sensitivity and approximately 78% specificity.

Material: peripheral blood or thyroid tissue (not recorded which). The sequence was obtained from an adult man with Graves' hyperthyroidism.

CDR3: CASREGLRPQHF. CDR3 nucleotides: TGTGCCAGCAGAGAGGGGTTGAGGCCCCAGCATTTT. The V gene is TRBV6-6, the J gene TRBJ1-5; tentative D call: TRBD1 (5 bases). CDR3 length: 12 residues. The V end lost 6 bases, the J end lost 9 bases, and 12 bases lay between the germline ends. Germline V gives CDR1 MNHNY, CDR2 SVGAGI (reference sequence).